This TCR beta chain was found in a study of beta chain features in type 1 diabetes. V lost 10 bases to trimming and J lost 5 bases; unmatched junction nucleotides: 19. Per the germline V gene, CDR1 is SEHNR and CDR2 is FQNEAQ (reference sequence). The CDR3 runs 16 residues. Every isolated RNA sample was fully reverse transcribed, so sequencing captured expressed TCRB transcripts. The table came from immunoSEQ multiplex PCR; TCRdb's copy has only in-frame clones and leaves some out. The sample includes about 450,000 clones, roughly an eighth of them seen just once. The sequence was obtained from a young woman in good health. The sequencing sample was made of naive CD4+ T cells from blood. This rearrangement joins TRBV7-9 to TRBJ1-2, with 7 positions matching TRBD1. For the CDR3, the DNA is TGTGCCAACCTGCCCATGGGAGGACAGGACAGATATGGCTACACCTTC. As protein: CANLPMGGQDRYGYTF.